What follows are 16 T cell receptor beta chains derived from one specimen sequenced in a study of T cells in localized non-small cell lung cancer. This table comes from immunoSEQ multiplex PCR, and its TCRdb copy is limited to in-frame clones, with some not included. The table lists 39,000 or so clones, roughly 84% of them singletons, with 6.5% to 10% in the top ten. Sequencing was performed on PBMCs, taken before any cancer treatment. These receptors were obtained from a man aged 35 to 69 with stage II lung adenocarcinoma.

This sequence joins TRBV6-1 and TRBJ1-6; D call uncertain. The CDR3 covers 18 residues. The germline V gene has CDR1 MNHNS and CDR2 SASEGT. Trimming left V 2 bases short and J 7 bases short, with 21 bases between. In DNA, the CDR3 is TGTGCCAGCAGTGAAAGTGGGTCATCTATGATTGCCAATTCACCCCTCCACTTT. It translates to CASSESGSSMIANSPLHF.

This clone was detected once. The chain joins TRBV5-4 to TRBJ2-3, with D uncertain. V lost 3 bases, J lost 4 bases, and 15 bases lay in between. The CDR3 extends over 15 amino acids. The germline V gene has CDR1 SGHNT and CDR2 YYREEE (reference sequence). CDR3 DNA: TGTGCCAGCAGCTCCGGGCCCAACTCCGCAGATACGCAGTATTTT. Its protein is CASSSGPNSADTQYF.

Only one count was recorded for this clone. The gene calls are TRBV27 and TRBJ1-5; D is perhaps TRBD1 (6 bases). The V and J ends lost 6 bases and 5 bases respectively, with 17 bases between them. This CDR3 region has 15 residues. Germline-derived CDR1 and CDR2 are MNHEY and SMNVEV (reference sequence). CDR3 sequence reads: CASRPRQAGDQPQHF. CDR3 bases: TGTGCCAGCAGACCCCGACAGGCCGGGGATCAGCCCCAGCATTTT.

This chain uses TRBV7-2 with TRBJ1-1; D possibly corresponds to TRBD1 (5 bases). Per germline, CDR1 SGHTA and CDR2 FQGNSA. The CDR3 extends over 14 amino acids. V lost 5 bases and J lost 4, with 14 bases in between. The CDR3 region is CASSPYQGTTEAFF. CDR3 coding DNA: TGTGCCAGCAGCCCTTATCAGGGTACCACTGAAGCTTTCTTT. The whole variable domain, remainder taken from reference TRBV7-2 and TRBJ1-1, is GAGVSQSPSNKVTEKGKDVELRCDPISGHTALYWYRQSLGQGLEFLIYFQGNSAPDKSGLPSDRFSAERTGGSVSTLTIQRTQQEDSAVYLCASSPYQGTTEAFFGQGTRLTVV.

This CDR3 is CASSYGQGGETQYF. DNA of the CDR3: TGTGCCAGCAGTTATGGACAGGGAGGAGAGACCCAGTACTTC. The V gene is TRBV6-6, the J gene TRBJ2-5; 8 bases line up with TRBD1. This CDR3 comprises 14 residues. V dropped 3 bases and J dropped 4; count of bases not matched to a gene: 4. The germline V gene encodes CDR1 MNHNY and CDR2 SVGAGI (reference sequence).

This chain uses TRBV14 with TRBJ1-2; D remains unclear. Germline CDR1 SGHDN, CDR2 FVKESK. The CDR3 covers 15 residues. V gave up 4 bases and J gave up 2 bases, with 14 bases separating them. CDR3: CASSRQWTANYGYTF. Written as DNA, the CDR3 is TGTGCCAGCAGCCGGCAGTGGACGGCGAACTATGGCTACACCTTC. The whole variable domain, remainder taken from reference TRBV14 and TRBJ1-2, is EAGVTQFPSHSVIEKGQTVTLRCDPISGHDNLYWYRRVMGKEIKFLLHFVKESKQDESGMPNNRFLAERTGGTYSTLKVQPAELEDSGVYFCASSRQWTANYGYTFGSGTRLTVV.

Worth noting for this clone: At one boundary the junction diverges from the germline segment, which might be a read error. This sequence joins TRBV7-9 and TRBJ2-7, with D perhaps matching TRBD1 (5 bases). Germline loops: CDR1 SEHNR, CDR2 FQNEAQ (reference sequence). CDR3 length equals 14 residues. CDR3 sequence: CASNLIDSRDEQYF. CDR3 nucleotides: TGTGCCAGCAACTTAATTGACAGCCGTGACGAGCAGTACTTC. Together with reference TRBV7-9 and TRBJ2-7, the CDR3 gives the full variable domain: DTGVSQNPRHKITKRGQNVTFRCDPISEHNRLYWYRQTLGQGPEFLTYFQNEAQLEKSRLLSDRFSAERPKGSFSTLEIQRTEQGDSAMYLCASNLIDSRDEQYFGPGTRLTVT.

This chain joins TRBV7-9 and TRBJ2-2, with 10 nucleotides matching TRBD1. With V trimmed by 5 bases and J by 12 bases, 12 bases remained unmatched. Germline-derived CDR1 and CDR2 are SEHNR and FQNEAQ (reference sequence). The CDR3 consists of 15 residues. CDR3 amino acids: CASSQGQGVGEKLFF. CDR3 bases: TGTGCCAGCAGCCAAGGACAGGGGGTTGGAGAGAAGCTGTTTTTT. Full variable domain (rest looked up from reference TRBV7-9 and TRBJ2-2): DTGVSQNPRHKITKRGQNVTFRCDPISEHNRLYWYRQTLGQGPEFLTYFQNEAQLEKSRLLSDRFSAERPKGSFSTLEIQRTEQGDSAMYLCASSQGQGVGEKLFFGEGSRLTVL.

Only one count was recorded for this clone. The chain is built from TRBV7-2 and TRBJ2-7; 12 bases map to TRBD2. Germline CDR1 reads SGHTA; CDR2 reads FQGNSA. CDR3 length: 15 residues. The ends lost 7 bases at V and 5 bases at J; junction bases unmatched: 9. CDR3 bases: TGTGCCAGCAAAACTCTAGCGGGAGGGCTAAACGAGCAGTACTTC. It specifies CASKTLAGGLNEQYF.

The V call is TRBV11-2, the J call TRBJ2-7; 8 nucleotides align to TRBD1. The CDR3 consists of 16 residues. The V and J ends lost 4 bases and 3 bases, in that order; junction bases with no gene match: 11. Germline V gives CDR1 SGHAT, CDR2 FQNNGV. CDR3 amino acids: CASSSGQGGLDYEQYF. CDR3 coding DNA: TGTGCCAGCAGCTCCGGACAGGGCGGGTTGGACTACGAGCAGTACTTC.

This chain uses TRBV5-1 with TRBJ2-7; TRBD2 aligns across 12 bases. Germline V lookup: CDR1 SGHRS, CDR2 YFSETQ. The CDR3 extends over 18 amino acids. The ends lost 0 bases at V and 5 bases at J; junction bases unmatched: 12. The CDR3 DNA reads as TGCGCCAGCAGCTTGGGTCTAGCGGGAGGGCCAGAGTCTAACGAGCAGTACTTC. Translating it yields CASSLGLAGGPESNEQYF.

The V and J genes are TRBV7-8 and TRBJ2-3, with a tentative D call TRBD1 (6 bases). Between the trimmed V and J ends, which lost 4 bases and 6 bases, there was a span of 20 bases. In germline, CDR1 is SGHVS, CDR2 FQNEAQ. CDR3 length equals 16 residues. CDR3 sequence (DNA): TGTGCCAGCAGCTCCCTCACTCTGGGGGCAGAGGATACGCAGTATTTT. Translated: CASSSLTLGAEDTQYF. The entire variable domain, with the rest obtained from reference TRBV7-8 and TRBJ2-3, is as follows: GAGVSQSPRYKVAKRGQDVALRCDPISGHVSLFWYQQALGQGPEFLTYFQNEAQLDKSGLPSDRFFAERPEGSVSTLKIQRTQQEDSAVYLCASSSLTLGAEDTQYFGPGTRLTVL.

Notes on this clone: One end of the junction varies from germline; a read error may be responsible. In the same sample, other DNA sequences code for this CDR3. The CDR3 nucleotides are TGTGCCAGTAGCTCCGGGACAGGGAAGACCCAGTACTTC. Translation gives CASSSGTGKTQYF. The V gene is TRBV7-2, the J gene TRBJ2-5, with TRBD1 matching over 9 bases. CDR3 length: 13 amino acids. Looked up from germline, CDR1 is SGHTA and CDR2 is FQGNSA.

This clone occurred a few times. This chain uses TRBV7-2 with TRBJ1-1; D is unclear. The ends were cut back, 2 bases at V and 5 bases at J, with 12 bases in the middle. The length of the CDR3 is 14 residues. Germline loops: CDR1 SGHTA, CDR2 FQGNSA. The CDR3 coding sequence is TGTGCCAGCAGCTTATATAAGGGTGGGACTGAAGCTTTCTTT. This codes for CASSLYKGGTEAFF.

Here the CDR3 DNA reads TGCGCCAGCAGCTCGGACCCCCAAGAGACCCAGTACTTC. Residues: CASSSDPQETQYF. The V gene is TRBV5-1, the J gene TRBJ2-5; D not resolved. In germline, CDR1 is SGHRS, CDR2 YFSETQ. The CDR3 length is 13 residues. V was clipped by 3 bases and J by 1 base, with 7 bases between them.

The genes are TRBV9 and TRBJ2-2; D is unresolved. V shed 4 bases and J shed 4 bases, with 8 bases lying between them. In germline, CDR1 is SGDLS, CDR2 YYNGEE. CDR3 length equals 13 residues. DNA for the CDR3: TGTGCCAGCAGCCCGGACCCCACCGGGGAGCTGTTTTTT. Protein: CASSPDPTGELFF.